The present T cell receptor beta chain was sequenced within a study of beta chain features in type 1 diabetes. At the level of the study: In all, around 99 million sorted cells from all samples were analyzed. General study results and limits: When Type 1 diabetes patients were examined, their TCRB CDR3s proved moderately but significantly shorter in all four CD4+ subsets. A pattern of fewer insertions and more deletions at VDJ junctions was seen in type 1 diabetes patients.

Germline CDR1 and CDR2: SNHLY and FYNNEI. The CDR3 is 17 amino acids. V lost 5 bases and J lost 0, with 14 bases in between. On this clone: Its antigen is currently unknown.

Of the isolated RNA, all was reverse transcribed, and so the sequenced material was expressed TCRB transcripts. This table comes from immunoSEQ multiplex PCR, and its TCRdb copy is limited to in-frame clones, with some not included. The table lists hundreds of thousands of clones, 13% of them singletons. Via the markers CD45RO/CCR7/CD25/CD127/CD95/CD27, stem cell-like memory, regulatory, central memory and naive CD4+ cells were sorted. The origin of this receptor is a man between 18 and 35 years old with type 1 diabetes. The sequenced material came from naive CD4+ T cells from blood. The chain recombines TRBV2 with TRBJ1-6; possibly TRBD1 for D (5 bases). The DNA for the CDR3 is TGTGCCAGCAGTTTGACAGCACGAAGCTCCTATAATTCACCCCTCCACTTT. It specifies CASSLTARSSYNSPLHF.